Below, 17 T cell receptor beta chains from the same sample are listed, as sequenced in a study of blood T cell repertoires in COVID-19 (dated by TCRdb to about 2020). To prepare the library, the immunoSEQ multiplex PCR assay was applied. In its TCRdb copy, this immuneACCESS table keeps in-frame sequences only and misses some clones. Where compared with another copy, unresolved V genes explain less than half of these, and the others have no known cause. This sample has 80,000 to 130,000 clones in its table, and roughly 92% of those were observed once. In total, the top ten clones hold 0.97% of the sample. The source material was peripheral blood. These receptors all stem from a man aged 60 to 69 with acute or convalescent COVID-19.

The chain couples TRBV9 to TRBJ2-2, with D unclear. Germline V gene sequence: CDR1 SGDLS, CDR2 YYNGEE. V was pared by 1 base and J by 4 bases, with 14 bases between. CDR3 length equals 16 residues. The CDR3 sequence is CASSVSPESSTGELFF. CDR3 DNA sequence: TGTGCCAGCAGCGTAAGCCCCGAATCTAGCACCGGGGAGCTGTTTTTT.

The CDR3 reads CSSGLGTSVMNEQFF. CDR3 bases: TGCAGCTCAGGCCTCGGGACTAGCGTTATGAATGAGCAGTTCTTC. The chain carries TRBV29-1 and TRBJ2-1; 10 bases agree with TRBD2. V was clipped by 8 bases and J by 7 bases; unmatched bases: 14. This CDR3 region has 15 residues. The germline gives CDR1 SQVTM, CDR2 ANQGSEA.

The chain is built from TRBV7-8 and TRBJ1-6; no firm D call. Germline CDR1 reads SGHVS; CDR2 reads FQNEAQ. Trimming removed 1 base at V and 8 bases at J, with 15 bases between. The CDR3 extends over 16 amino acids. Here the CDR3 DNA reads TGTGCCAGCAGCTTAGGCGGGCCGACTGCCCATTCACCCCTCCACTTT. Amino acid sequence: CASSLGGPTAHSPLHF.

V is TRBV5-4 and J is TRBJ2-1; D gene unclear. The CDR3 loop spans 12 amino acids. CDR1 SGHNT and CDR2 YYREEE come from the germline V gene (reference sequence). With 1 base removed from V and 8 bases from J, the gap between germline ends came to 7 bases. The CDR3 sequence is CASSLSGYEQFF. Here the CDR3 DNA reads TGTGCCAGCAGCTTGTCAGGATATGAGCAGTTCTTC.

The V call is TRBV19, the J call TRBJ1-3; no clear D. The CDR3 length is 13 residues. Germline CDR1 reads LNHDA; CDR2 reads SQIVND (reference sequence). CDR3 protein: CGSASGGGNTIYF. CDR3 DNA: TGTGGTTCTGCGTCCGGCGGAGGAAACACCATATATTTT.

The gene calls are TRBV15 and TRBJ1-2, with D tentatively TRBD1 (5 bases). CDR3 length: 14 residues. Germline CDR1 reads LNHNV; CDR2 reads YYDKDF (reference sequence). V was pared by 0 bases and J by 5 bases, with 10 bases between. CDR3 nucleotides: TGTGCCACCAGCAGAGATCGGGCAGGGTATGGCTACACCTTC. The encoded protein is CATSRDRAGYGYTF.

V is TRBV10-3 and J is TRBJ2-7, with 7 bases matching TRBD1. The germline gives CDR1 ENHRY, CDR2 SYGVKD. Trimming took 0 bases from V and 10 from J; bases not matched to a gene: 0. The CDR3 contains 11 residues. Written as DNA, the CDR3 is TGTGCCATCAGTGAGTCAGGGGGCCAGTACTTC. Protein product: CAISESGGQYF.

This clone was counted between two and nine times. The chain has TRBV11-1 and TRBJ2-1; tentatively, D is TRBD2 (5 bases). The CDR3 length is 14 residues. From germline, CDR1 is SGHAT and CDR2 FQDESV (reference sequence). V shed 1 base and J shed 7 bases, with 11 bases lying between them. This chain's CDR3 is CASSLERARNEQFF. The CDR3 coding sequence is TGTGCCAGCAGCTTAGAGAGGGCCCGGAATGAGCAGTTCTTC.

The chain is built from TRBV18 and TRBJ2-7; 9 nucleotides match TRBD2. The length of the CDR3 is 14 residues. V was clipped by 3 bases and J by 2 bases; unmatched bases: 2. Per the germline V gene, CDR1 is KGHSH and CDR2 is LQKENI. CDR3: CASSPSGSPYEQYF. In DNA form, the CDR3 reads TGTGCCAGCTCACCTAGCGGGAGCCCCTACGAGCAGTACTTC.

This chain joins TRBV27 and TRBJ1-5; weak D call: TRBD1 (5 bases). The V gene's germline CDR1 is MNHEY and CDR2 SMNVEV (reference sequence). CDR3 length: 14 residues. Trimming removed 5 bases at V and 3 bases at J, with 11 bases between. CDR3 nucleotides: TGTGCCAGCAGTGAATGGGGCTCCAATCAGCCCCAGCATTTT. Protein product: CASSEWGSNQPQHF.

The V and J genes are TRBV7-9 and TRBJ1-1; D is uncertain. V lost 8 bases and J 3 bases, leaving 10 bases between the germline ends. The CDR3 totals 12 residues. Germline CDR1 is SEHNR and CDR2 is FQNEAQ (reference sequence). CDR3 sequence reads: CASSKRDTEAFF. CDR3 sequence (DNA): TGTGCCAGCTCCAAGAGGGACACTGAAGCTTTCTTT.

The V gene is TRBV30, the J gene TRBJ2-3; no definite D call. Germline V gene sequence: CDR1 GTSNPN, CDR2 SVGIG (reference sequence). The CDR3 loop spans 16 amino acids. Trimming cost V 2 bases and J 1 base, with 16 bases left between them. CDR3 sequence reads: CAWSSGVSTGTDTQYF. CDR3 coding DNA: TGTGCCTGGAGTTCGGGTGTATCCACCGGCACAGATACGCAGTATTTT.

The rearrangement uses TRBV28 and TRBJ1-2; 11 nucleotides align to TRBD1. The CDR3 is 15 residues long. Looked up from germline, CDR1 is MDHEN and CDR2 is SYDVKM. Trimming at V came to 6 bases and at J to 8 bases, leaving 11 bases not matched to a gene. The CDR3 region has the DNA TGTGCCAGCAGGTCACACACCGGGACAGGGGGAGGCTACACCTTC. This codes for CASRSHTGTGGGYTF.

The J gene is TRBJ1-2, the V gene TRBV6-5, with D possibly being TRBD1 (5 bases). Germline CDR1 is MNHEY and CDR2 is SVGAGI. The V gene lost 6 bases and the J gene lost 4 bases, with 9 bases spanning the gap. CDR3 length: 12 residues. DNA for the CDR3: TGTGCCAGCAGGGAGGGGAGCTATGGCTACACCTTC. It yields the protein CASREGSYGYTF.

The chain couples TRBV19 to TRBJ1-4; no definite D call. Germline-derived CDR1 and CDR2 are LNHDA and SQIVND (reference sequence). V shed 3 bases and J shed 10 bases, with 6 bases lying between them. This CDR3 spans 11 amino acids. CDR3 residues: CASSISGKLFF. The CDR3 nucleotides read TGTGCCAGTAGTATTAGCGGAAAACTGTTTTTT. The full variable domain, completed using reference TRBV19 and TRBJ1-4, is DGGITQSPKYLFRKEGQNVTLSCEQNLNHDAMYWYRQDPGQGLRLIYYSQIVNDFQKGDIAEGYSVSREKKESFPLTVTSAQKNPTAFYLCASSISGKLFFGSGTQLSVL.

The CDR3 loop is CASSPDRDHGYTF. CDR3 sequence (DNA): TGTGCCAGCTCACCAGACAGGGATCATGGCTACACCTTC. This chain joins TRBV18 and TRBJ1-2; TRBD1 agrees at 7 bases. J was trimmed by 6 bases and V by 2 bases; bases with no gene match: 3. The CDR3 totals 13 residues. CDR1 and CDR2 from the germline V gene are KGHSH and LQKENI.

This CDR3 reads CASSYPGTETQYF. CDR3 in DNA: TGTGCCAGCAGTTACCCGGGTACGGAGACCCAGTACTTC. This sequence joins TRBV6-5 and TRBJ2-5, with unresolved D. Germline V gene sequence: CDR1 MNHEY, CDR2 SVGAGI. CDR3 size: 13 residues. V was pared by 2 bases and J by 5 bases, with 9 bases between.